One sample yielded the 21 T cell receptor beta chains listed below, sequenced in a study of blood T cells in healthy people across ages. Combining a sample-barcoded 5' primer with a J-beta primer mix, a second PCR ran for roughly 7 to 12 cycles. In TCRdb, the 5' RACE reads were re-called with MiXCR into one record per CDR3 protein. The data hold about 1,000,000 distinct CDR3 sequences, with roughly 45% observed a single time. Sequences were obtained from blood. The receptors derive from a woman aged 60-75 years in good health.

A few counts support this clonotype. The rearrangement uses TRBV5-1 and TRBJ2-3, with D unclear. V was pared by 2 bases and J by 3 bases, with 16 bases between. The CDR3 has 16 residues. Germline lookup yields CDR1 SGHRS and CDR2 YFSETQ. This CDR3 reads CASSFGLGMGTDTQYF. CDR3 DNA: TGCGCCAGCAGCTTCGGTCTGGGGATGGGGACAGATACGCAGTATTTT.

This clonotype was counted between two and nine times. The chain uses TRBV7-2 and TRBJ1-1, with no clear D. Germline V CDR1 and CDR2: SGHTA, FQGNSA. CDR3 length equals 15 residues. V shed 1 base and J shed 8 bases, with 17 bases lying between them. The CDR3 region is CASSLDSNIKREAFF. The DNA for the CDR3 is TGTGCCAGCAGCTTAGACTCTAACATTAAGAGAGAAGCTTTCTTT.

The J gene is TRBJ2-1, the V gene TRBV27; TRBD2 aligns across 7 bases. CDR3 length equals 15 residues. The V and J ends lost 8 bases and 8 bases, in that order; junction bases with no gene match: 15. Germline CDR1 reads MNHEY; CDR2 reads SMNVEV (reference sequence). DNA of the CDR3: TGTGCCAGCGTGAGGGTAGCGGGTAATATGTATGAGCAGTTCTTC. Encoded protein: CASVRVAGNMYEQFF.

This clonotype was seen only a few times. The rearrangement uses TRBV4-2 and TRBJ2-3; D tentatively fits TRBD1 or TRBD2 (5 bases each). This CDR3 region has 16 residues. Trimming removed 4 bases from V and 5 bases from J, with 19 bases in between. Germline loops: CDR1 LGHNA, CDR2 YNFKEQ. The CDR3 sequence is CASSRSVGMGEDTQYF. CDR3 in DNA: TGTGCCAGCAGCCGATCTGTCGGGATGGGGGAAGATACGCAGTATTTT.

The chain uses TRBV29-1 and TRBJ2-4; 10 bases are a match to TRBD1. The end of the DNA aligns better with TRBJ2-7, so the J call may be wrong. This CDR3 has 13 amino acids. Germline V gene sequence: CDR1 SQVTM, CDR2 ANQGSEA. CDR3 nucleotides: TGCAGCGTCCCGGGACAGGGGATCTACGAGCAGTACTTC. Translation: CSVPGQGIYEQYF.

V gene TRBV12-3 or TRBV12-4 combines with J gene TRBJ1-2, with D unclear. The CDR3 covers 13 residues. V lost 3 bases and J 5 bases, leaving 10 bases between the germline ends. The CDR3 nucleotides read TGTGCCAGCAGTTTTAGGACGGCGTATGGCTACACCTTC. Residues: CASSFRTAYGYTF.

The V gene is TRBV6-2 or TRBV6-3, the J gene TRBJ1-1; tentatively, D is TRBD1 (5 bases). Trimming stripped 0 bases from V and 2 bases from J, with 16 bases between. This CDR3 is built from 17 residues. CDR1 is MNHEY and CDR2 is SVGEGT in the germline V gene. The CDR3 bases are TGTGCCAGCAGTTACTCGATCCGCGGGGCAGCCAACACTGAAGCTTTCTTT. This codes for CASSYSIRGAANTEAFF.

This rearrangement joins TRBV29-1 to TRBJ2-7; TRBD1 matches 12 bases. Trimming took 5 bases from V and 5 from J; bases not matched to a gene: 10. Germline V gives CDR1 SQVTM, CDR2 ANQGSEA. The length of the CDR3 is 15 residues. As DNA, the CDR3 is TGCAGCGTTAGACCTCCCGGGACAGGGGGCGACGAGCAGTACTTC. It yields the protein CSVRPPGTGGDEQYF.

V and J are TRBV11-2 and TRBJ1-1; D may be TRBD1 (5 bases). The germline V gene encodes CDR1 SGHAT and CDR2 FQNNGV. Trimming shortened V by 1 base and J by 3 bases, and 9 bases separated the two germline ends. The CDR3 loop spans 14 amino acids. CDR3 protein: CASSLAAGYTEAFF. In DNA form, the CDR3 reads TGTGCCAGCAGCTTAGCCGCAGGGTACACTGAAGCTTTCTTT. Together with reference TRBV11-2 and TRBJ1-1, the CDR3 gives the full variable domain: EAGVAQSPRYKIIEKRQSVAFWCNPISGHATLYWYQQILGQGPKLLIQFQNNGVVDDSQLPKDRFSAERLKGVDSTLKIQPAKLEDSAVYLCASSLAAGYTEAFFGQGTRLTVV.

The chain couples TRBV20-1 to TRBJ2-4; TRBD2 matches at 14 bases. V shed 3 bases, J shed 13 bases, and the junction held 8 bases outside the gene matches. Germline CDR1 reads DFQATT; CDR2 reads SNEGSKA (reference sequence). The CDR3 is made up of 14 amino acids. CDR3 nucleotides: TGCAGTGCTAGGAAGGGACTAGCGGGAGAGGAGCAGTACTTC. This translates into CSARKGLAGEEQYF.

This chain connects TRBV20-1 to TRBJ2-4; 14 nucleotides align to TRBD2. The CDR3 runs 16 residues. Per the germline V gene, CDR1 is DFQATT and CDR2 is SNEGSKA (reference sequence). Trimming removed 5 bases from V and 2 bases from J; junction bases left unmatched: 5. The DNA of the CDR3 is TGCAGTGCTTTGACTAGCGGGAGGGGTTCCAAAAACATTCAGTACTTC. Translating gives CSALTSGRGSKNIQYF.

V is TRBV10-3 and J is TRBJ2-1, with D tentatively TRBD1 (6 bases). The germline V and J ends were trimmed by 4 bases and 3 bases, with 16 bases remaining between them. Germline loops: CDR1 ENHRY, CDR2 SYGVKD. The CDR3 length is 16 residues. The CDR3 spells CAISGPNRADYNEQFF. CDR3 sequence (DNA): TGTGCCATCAGTGGTCCAAACAGGGCAGACTACAATGAGCAGTTCTTC.

The chain uses TRBV4-1 and TRBJ2-7; D is unresolved. The last part of the DNA fits TRBJ2-5 better; the J call may be wrong. Per the germline V gene, CDR1 is MGHRA and CDR2 is YSYEKL. The CDR3 is 15 residues long. CDR3 residues: CASSQGSHSRETQYF. The CDR3 DNA is TGCGCCAGCAGCCAAGGCTCCCACAGCCGAGAGACCCAGTACTTC.

This clonotype was seen a single time. V is TRBV4-3 and J is TRBJ1-1; 9 bases align to TRBD1. The CDR3 totals 15 residues. The germline CDR1 and CDR2 sequences are LGHNA and YSLEER. Trimming took 2 bases from V and 2 from J; bases not matched to a gene: 3. CDR3 protein: CASSQQDRGNTEAFF. In nucleotides, the CDR3 is TGCGCCAGCAGCCAACAGGACAGGGGAAACACTGAAGCTTTCTTT.

Notes on this clonotype: The junction departs from the called germline gene at one end, perhaps through a read error. V usage is TRBV7-2 and J usage is TRBJ2-5; 10 bases are shared with TRBD1. This CDR3 region has 15 residues. CDR1 is SGHTA, CDR2 FQGNSA, per germline. CDR3 in amino acids: CASSYGTGDQKTQYF. The CDR3 DNA reads as TGTGCCAGCAGCTATGGGACAGGGGACCAAAAGACCCAGTACTTC.

Points on this clonotype: Possible read error: a much larger clone is one base away. For the CDR3, the DNA is TGTGCCAGCAGCTTAGGGGACAGGGGGCTCTCTTACGAGCGGTACTTC. This translates into CASSLGDRGLSYERYF. The chain recombines TRBV7-2 with TRBJ2-7, with 12 bases lining up with TRBD1. This CDR3 has 16 amino acids. The germline V gene encodes CDR1 SGHTA and CDR2 FQGNSA.

The gene calls are TRBV27 and TRBJ2-7; TRBD2 matches 12 bases. The CDR3 runs 15 residues. J was trimmed by 3 bases and V by 8 bases; bases with no gene match: 8. Germline CDR1 and CDR2: MNHEY and SMNVEV (reference sequence). The CDR3 region is CASGYLGLAGYEQYF. DNA for the CDR3: TGTGCCAGCGGGTATCTGGGACTAGCGGGCTACGAGCAGTACTTC.

The rearrangement uses TRBV28 and TRBJ1-2; D remains ambiguous. This CDR3 is built from 15 residues. The V and J ends lost 2 bases and 5 bases respectively, with 15 bases between them. Germline V lookup: CDR1 MDHEN, CDR2 SYDVKM. The CDR3 spells CASSLIGLEKYGYTF. DNA of the CDR3: TGTGCCAGCAGTTTAATTGGGCTTGAGAAGTATGGCTACACCTTC.

This clonotype showed up just a few times. The V call is TRBV27, the J call TRBJ2-7; TRBD1 aligns across 8 bases. There are 15 residues in the CDR3. V lost 5 bases to trimming and J lost 0 bases; unmatched junction nucleotides: 6. Per the germline V gene, CDR1 is MNHEY and CDR2 is SMNVEV (reference sequence). The CDR3 is CASSRTRGLSYEQYF. The CDR3 DNA is TGTGCCAGCAGTCGTACCAGGGGGCTCTCCTACGAGCAGTACTTC.

The chain has TRBV10-2 and TRBJ1-5; TRBD1 aligns across 8 bases. The germline CDR1 and CDR2 sequences are WSHSY and SAAADI. The CDR3 extends over 15 amino acids. Trimming at V came to 2 bases and at J to 1 base, leaving 1 base not matched to a gene. CDR3 in DNA: TGCGCCAGCAGTGAGAGGACAGGGAGCAATCAGCCCCAGCATTTT. Translating it yields CASSERTGSNQPQHF.

The V and J genes are TRBV9 and TRBJ2-5; perhaps D is TRBD1 or TRBD2 (5 bases each). Germline V CDR1 and CDR2: SGDLS, YYNGEE. There are 15 residues in the CDR3. The ends were cut back, 4 bases at V and 11 bases at J, with 24 bases in the middle. CDR3 amino acids: CASSTGTVGTTEQYF. The DNA of the CDR3 is TGTGCCAGCAGCACCGGGACCGTTGGTACAACTGAGCAGTACTTC.